This T cell receptor (beta chain) was retrieved from a study of OX40 agonist ivuxolimab in advanced cancers. Notes on the study in general: Part of the nonresponder group also had normalized T-cell clonal expansion that was low.

A note on this clone: Its antigen remains unknown.

Assay used: immunoSEQ multiplex PCR; TCRdb lists only in-frame clones, some missing. This table has 85,000 to 90,000 clones, 80% to 95% appearing once. The CDR3 covers 14 residues. Per germline, CDR1 SGDLS and CDR2 YYNGEE. Between the trimmed V and J ends, which lost 4 bases and 4 bases, there was a span of 14 bases. The starting material was CD4+ or CD8+ T cells sorted from blood, obtained in a trial of the OX40 agonist ivuxolimab. This sequence originates from an adult with an advanced solid tumor such as melanoma, head and neck, liver or kidney cancer. This chain joins TRBV9 and TRBJ1-2; D is possibly TRBD1 (6 bases). The CDR3 nucleotides are TGTGCCAGCAGCACAGGGCTAGTGAGCTATGGCTACACCTTC. Translation: CASSTGLVSYGYTF.